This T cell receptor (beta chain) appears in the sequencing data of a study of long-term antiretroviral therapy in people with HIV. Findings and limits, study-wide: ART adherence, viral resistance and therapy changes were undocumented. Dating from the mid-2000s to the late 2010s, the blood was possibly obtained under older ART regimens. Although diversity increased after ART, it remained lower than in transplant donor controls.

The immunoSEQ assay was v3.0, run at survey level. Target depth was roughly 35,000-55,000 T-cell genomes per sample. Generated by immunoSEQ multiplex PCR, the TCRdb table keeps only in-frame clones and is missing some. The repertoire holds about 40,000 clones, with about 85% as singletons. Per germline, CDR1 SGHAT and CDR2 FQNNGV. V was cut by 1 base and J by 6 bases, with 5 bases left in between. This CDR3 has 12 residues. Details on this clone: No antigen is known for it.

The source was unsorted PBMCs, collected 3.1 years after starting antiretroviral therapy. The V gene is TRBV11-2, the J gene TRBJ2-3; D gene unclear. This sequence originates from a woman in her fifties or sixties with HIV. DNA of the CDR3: TGTGCCAGCAGCTTAGTTTTCGATACGCAGTATTTT. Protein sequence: CASSLVFDTQYF.